This T cell receptor (beta chain) appears in the sequencing data of a study of T cell repertoires in cytomegalovirus infection. Study-level information: Public TCR beta signatures provided an indication of both CMV infection and a matching HLA type.

TCRdb re-called the reads with MiXCR, one entry per CDR3 protein. The table lists tens of thousands of distinct CDR3 sequences, 15% to 25% of them singletons. Findings and caveats of the study: Dominant in the ex vivo response were TCR beta clonotypes restricted by HLA-C and specific for CMV. The study identified carriers of CMV plus the relevant HLA from cumulative public TCR beta family frequency.

As for this clonotype: Its antigen is not identified.

Looked up from germline, CDR1 is SGHVS and CDR2 is FNYEAQ. The V end was cut by 1 base, the J end by 2 bases, with 9 bases between. This CDR3 has 15 amino acids. This sequence joins TRBV7-6 and TRBJ2-1, with a possible D match to TRBD2 (6 bases). The specimen comprised CD8+ T cells from cultured PBMCs, sampled from culture after CMV antigen stimulation. The TCR sequence derives from a human donor in good health (CMV status not recorded). Some clones in this sample may be carry-over from other donors' samples. For the CDR3, the DNA is TGTGCCAGCAGCTTAGTAGCGGTACCCTACAATGAGCAGTTCTTC. It translates to CASSLVAVPYNEQFF.